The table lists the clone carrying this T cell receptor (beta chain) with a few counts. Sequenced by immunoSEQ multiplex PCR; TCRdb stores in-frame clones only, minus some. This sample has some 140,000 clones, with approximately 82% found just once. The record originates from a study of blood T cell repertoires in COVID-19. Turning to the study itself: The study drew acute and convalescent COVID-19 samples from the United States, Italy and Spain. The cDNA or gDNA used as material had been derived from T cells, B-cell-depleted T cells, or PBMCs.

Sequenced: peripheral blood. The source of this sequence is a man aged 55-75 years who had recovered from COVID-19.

The CDR3 spells CSASGSVNEKLFF. As DNA, the CDR3 is TGCAGTGCTAGTGGTTCGGTCAATGAAAAACTGTTTTTT. The gene calls are TRBV20-1 and TRBJ1-4; D is unclear. This CDR3 spans 13 amino acids. The germline V and J ends were trimmed by 3 bases and 5 bases, with 10 bases remaining between them. CDR1 is DFQATT, CDR2 SNEGSKA, per germline (reference sequence).